This T cell receptor beta chain appears in the sequencing data of a study of OX40 agonist ivuxolimab in advanced cancers. Assay used: immunoSEQ multiplex PCR; TCRdb lists only in-frame clones, some missing. This table holds 45,000 to 50,000 clones, approximately 91% found once. Patients who had autoimmune disease history or got systemic immunosuppression were left out. The CDR3 contains 16 residues. CDR1 is MDHEN and CDR2 is SYDVKM in the germline V gene. Losses at the gene ends were 2 bases for V and 4 bases for J; bases not matched to a gene: 5. This clone was detected once. The J gene is TRBJ2-2, the V gene TRBV28; 9 bases align to TRBD2. The receptor was derived from an adult with an advanced solid tumor such as melanoma, head and neck, liver or kidney cancer. The sequencing here drew on CD4+ or CD8+ T cells sorted from blood, taken in a trial of the OX40 agonist ivuxolimab. In DNA, the CDR3 is TGTGCCAGCAGTTTAGCGGGGGGGCCTAGCACCGGGGAGCTGTTTTTT. Translated: CASSLAGGPSTGELFF.